This T cell receptor beta chain was captured in a study of T-cell reconstitution after alpha-beta-depleted transplantation in children. Trimming removed 7 bases from V and 6 bases from J; junction bases left unmatched: 7. Germline V gives CDR1 MNHEY, CDR2 SVGAGI. The CDR3 sequence is 15 residues long. Overall study results and limits: Several hundred expanded graft clones reportedly were the source of alpha-beta T cells about two months after transplant.

During its preparation, the TCRbeta library received unique molecular identifiers. TCRdb re-analysed the PCR reads in MiXCR, keeping a single row per CDR3 protein. Of about 300,000 distinct CDR3 sequences listed, around 9.1% were seen once; the top ten hold approximately 7.6%. At least ten counts were recorded for this clonotype. What it recognizes is unknown. The chain is built from TRBV6-5 and TRBJ1-6; 9 bases match TRBD1. This TCR was recovered from a boy under two years old with acute myeloid leukemia, due to receive a stem cell transplant. Sample: PBMCs, taken before TCRalphabeta/CD19-depleted stem cell transplant. Written as DNA, the CDR3 is TGTGCCAGCACTTTTTTGGACAGGGGTAATTCACCCCTCCACTTT. As protein: CASTFLDRGNSPLHF.